This T cell receptor (beta chain) was sequenced during a study of T cells in Graves' hyperthyroidism and ophthalmopathy. Notes on the study in general: Researchers found most expanded thyroid clonotypes above 0.001 in blood as well.

CDR3 size: 14 residues. Germline V gene data show CDR1 as LNHDA and CDR2 as SQIVND (reference sequence). The investigators amplified TCR beta CDR3 regions from RNA transcripts. TCR CDR3 underwent first-round RT-PCR with the HTBI primer set. From the multiplex PCR reads, TCRdb called clonotypes with MiXCR, one entry per CDR3 protein. Seen here are about 420,000 distinct CDR3 sequences, more than 15% observed once, and the top ten hold over 12%. Worth noting for this clonotype: Its specificity is unknown. The junction departs from germline at one end; a sequencing error may be responsible.

The receptor's source is a woman under 30 with Graves' hyperthyroidism. Specimen: blood. The chain recombines TRBV19 with TRBJ1-3, with TRBD1 as a possible D gene (6 bases). This chain's CDR3 is CASMGDNSGNTMYF. The DNA for the CDR3 is TGTGCCAGTATGGGGGACAACTCTGGAAACACCATGTATTTT.